This TCR beta chain came from a study of control samples from healthy donors and cancer patients. The assay was immunoSEQ multiplex PCR, and TCRdb's table has in-frame clones only and misses some. This sample has about 73,000 clones, with approximately 94% found just once. This clonotype was sampled from a woman aged 35 to 49 in good health. The sample comprised blood.

The CDR3 DNA sequence: TGTGCCAGCAGTTTAGGGTACAACCATGGCTACACCTTC. This sequence encodes CASSLGYNHGYTF. The chain joins TRBV12-3 or TRBV12-4 to TRBJ1-2; D is uncertain. The CDR3 contains 13 residues. Trimming removed 1 base from V and 6 bases from J, with 9 bases in between.